The 2 T cell receptor beta chains below come from one sample, sequenced in a study of blood T cell repertoires in COVID-19. The data were produced by immunoSEQ multiplex PCR, yet TCRdb's version contains in-frame clones alone and is incomplete. This table has some 380,000 clones, approximately 77% appearing once. The sequencing sample was made of peripheral blood. These receptors came from a human donor with acute or convalescent COVID-19. The donor label of this sample is uncertain.

The rearrangement links TRBV5-1 to TRBJ2-1, with D unclear. V lost 2 bases and J 0 bases, leaving 6 bases between the germline ends. Germline V gene lookup returns CDR1 SGHRS and CDR2 YFSETQ. The CDR3 contains 14 residues. The CDR3 here is CASSLPSSYNEQFF. The CDR3 DNA sequence: TGCGCCAGCAGCTTACCGAGCTCCTACAATGAGCAGTTCTTC.

The chain links TRBV11-2 to TRBJ2-7; 10 bases are a match to TRBD2. V gave up 5 bases and J gave up 1 base; unmatched junction bases: 2. The CDR3 contains 14 residues. The germline gives CDR1 SGHAT, CDR2 FQNNGV. In DNA, the CDR3 is TGTGCCAGCAGCCGAGCGGGAGGGTCCTACGAGCAGTACTTC. Protein: CASSRAGGSYEQYF.